This T cell receptor beta chain was identified in a study of blood T cells in healthy people across ages. V dropped 1 base and J dropped 8 bases, with 8 bases sitting between them. This CDR3 is 11 amino acids long. From germline, CDR1 is GTSNPN and CDR2 SVGIG (reference sequence). The use of a sample-barcoded 5' primer and a J-beta primer mix characterized a second PCR of roughly 6 to 11 cycles. From the 5' RACE reads, TCRdb called clonotypes with MiXCR, one entry per CDR3 protein. The table lists hundreds of thousands of distinct CDR3 sequences, 48% of them singletons. Sequencing input: blood. This chain connects TRBV30 to TRBJ1-2, with D possibly being TRBD1 (6 bases). This TCR derives from a man younger than 45 in good health. CDR3 in amino acids: CAWSEGGGYTF. As DNA, the CDR3 is TGTGCCTGGAGTGAGGGGGGAGGCTACACCTTC.